A single sample gave rise to the 28 T cell receptor beta chains below, sequenced in a study of T cells in Graves' hyperthyroidism and ophthalmopathy (dated by TCRdb to about 2019). Libraries were constructed by multiplex PCR. TCRdb names Illumina HiSeq 2000 as the instrument used. The TCR beta CDR3 regions were amplified from RNA transcripts. The first round of RT-PCR for the TCR CDR3 was performed with the HTBI primer set and the Qiagen OneStep RT-PCR kit. Using fastp trimming at Q25 and MiXCR clonotype assembly, TCRdb reanalyzed the public sequencing data and kept in-frame beta chains. Rows are unified per CDR3 protein, each entry keeping the most common DNA and genes. The sample yields about 480,000 distinct CDR3 sequences; approximately 24% were counted once. Of the sample, around 11% is held by the ten largest clones. The specimen was blood. Receptors originate from a woman aged 30 to 39 with Graves' ophthalmopathy.

The V gene is TRBV28, the J gene TRBJ2-4, with TRBD1 matching over 10 bases. CDR3 size: 17 residues. Unmatched junction bases numbered 10, after V lost 3 bases and J lost 5 bases. Germline CDR1 is MDHEN and CDR2 is SYDVKM. The CDR3 loop reads CASSFDGQGGDQNIQYF. CDR3 nucleotides: TGTGCCAGCAGTTTTGACGGACAGGGGGGGGATCAAAACATTCAGTACTTC.

This chain joins TRBV12-3 or TRBV12-4 and TRBJ2-7; D is perhaps TRBD2 (5 bases). Trimming removed 2 bases from V and 9 bases from J, with 11 bases in between. This CDR3 has 12 amino acids. CDR3 DNA sequence: TGTGCCAGCAGTTTATTGACGGGGAGGCAGTACTTC. This codes for CASSLLTGRQYF.

This clonotype has ten or more counts. J is TRBJ1-2 and V is TRBV6-5; the D is unclear. V lost 0 bases and J 2 bases, leaving 13 bases between the germline ends. CDR1 and CDR2 (germline): MNHEY, SVGAGI. This CDR3 comprises 16 residues. The CDR3 region has the DNA TGTGCCAGCAGTTACTCGAGAGAGGACGGAAACTATGGCTACACCTTC. It is translated as CASSYSREDGNYGYTF.

This clonotype was seen ten or more times. The rearrangement links TRBV2 to TRBJ2-5; 9 nucleotides agree with TRBD2. This CDR3 is built from 15 residues. Germline V CDR1 and CDR2: SNHLY, FYNNEI. V dropped 4 bases and J dropped 1; count of bases not matched to a gene: 4. The CDR3 DNA follows: TGTGCCAGCAGTGGGACTAGCGAGACCCAAGAGACCCAGTACTTC. Protein sequence: CASSGTSETQETQYF.

The chain couples TRBV6-5 to TRBJ1-3; the D is unclear. Trimming removed 0 bases at V and 3 bases at J, with 9 bases between. Per the germline V gene, CDR1 is MNHEY and CDR2 is SVGAGI. The CDR3 loop spans 15 amino acids. CDR3 protein: CASSYSPQIGNTIYF. The CDR3 bases are TGTGCCAGCAGTTACTCTCCCCAAATTGGAAACACCATATATTTT.

This clonotype was recorded at least ten times. The chain carries TRBV6-2 or TRBV6-3 and TRBJ2-7; TRBD1 matches 7 bases. The trim removed 5 bases at V and 2 bases at J, leaving 9 bases unmatched. This CDR3 is built from 15 residues. Germline lookup yields CDR1 MNHEY and CDR2 SVGEGT. CDR3 protein: CASSKPAGGTYEQYF. Here the CDR3 DNA reads TGTGCCAGCAGTAAACCGGCAGGGGGAACCTACGAGCAGTACTTC.

In DNA form, the CDR3 reads TGTGCCAGCCGCTCGCCCGGAGGGCTCGAGTGGGAGCTGTTTTTT. Residues: CASRSPGGLEWELFF. This chain joins TRBV28 and TRBJ2-2, with a tentative D call TRBD2 (6 bases). This CDR3 has 15 residues. Trimming pared 8 bases from V and 9 bases from J, leaving 22 bases between. Germline-derived CDR1 and CDR2 are MDHEN and SYDVKM.

The chain recombines TRBV20-1 with TRBJ2-7; 8 bases are a match to TRBD1. Germline V CDR1 and CDR2: DFQATT, SNEGSKA (reference sequence). CDR3 length: 12 amino acids. Germline trimming cut 2 bases from V and 6 bases from J; bases unmatched to any gene: 3. Written as DNA, the CDR3 is TGCAGTGCTAGAAAGGACAGGGCCGAGCAGTACTTC. Protein: CSARKDRAEQYF.

Ten or more counts support this clonotype. The rearrangement uses TRBV27 and TRBJ2-7; no clear D. Germline loops: CDR1 MNHEY, CDR2 SMNVEV (reference sequence). The CDR3 spans 14 residues. V shed 0 bases and J shed 2 bases, with 8 bases lying between them. The CDR3 region has the DNA TGTGCCAGCAGTTTATCGGTACAGACCTACGAGCAGTACTTC. It is translated as CASSLSVQTYEQYF.

This clonotype was found a few times. Just one base apart from a much larger clone, this may be a read error. The chain has TRBV29-1 and TRBJ2-7; 7 positions match TRBD1. Germline CDR1 SQVTM, CDR2 ANQGSEA. The CDR3 is 15 residues long. With V trimmed by 0 bases and J by 6 bases, 11 bases remained unmatched. The CDR3 nucleotides are TGCAGCGTTGAAGATCTGGCAGGGGGTCCCCCCGAGCAGTACTTC. Its protein product is CSVEDLAGGPPEQYF.

The chain has TRBV13 and TRBJ2-6; 8 bases agree with TRBD1. V lost 5 bases to trimming and J lost 0 bases; unmatched junction nucleotides: 9. CDR3 length equals 18 residues. The germline V gene encodes CDR1 PRHDT and CDR2 FYEKMQ (reference sequence). The CDR3 region has the DNA TGTGCCAGCAGCGCGCGACAGGGGACCGCCTCTGGGGCCAACGTCCTGACTTTC. This translates into CASSARQGTASGANVLTF. The variable domain in full, completed from reference TRBV13 and TRBJ2-6, reads AAGVIQSPRHLIKEKRETATLKCYPIPRHDTVYWYQQGPGQDPQFLISFYEKMQSDKGSIPDRFSAQQFSDYHSELNMSSLELGDSALYFCASSARQGTASGANVLTFGAGSRLTVL.

This clonotype has at least ten counts. The V call is TRBV7-3, the J call TRBJ2-5, with D tentatively TRBD2 (6 bases). The CDR3 covers 17 residues. Germline CDR1 and CDR2: SGHTA and FQGTGA. Trimming stripped 5 bases from V and 2 bases from J, with 21 bases between. DNA for the CDR3: TGTGCCAGCAGCCTTGGCGGGGTGACTGGGGATCAAGAGACCCAGTACTTC. Amino acid sequence: CASSLGGVTGDQETQYF.

The chain uses TRBV5-1 and TRBJ2-7; TRBD1 matches 7 bases. The CDR3 is made up of 15 amino acids. CDR1 is SGHRS and CDR2 is YFSETQ in the germline V gene. V shed 0 bases and J 5 bases; nucleotides not matched to a gene: 8. Here the CDR3 reads CASSLAPRQGHEQYF. The CDR3 DNA sequence: TGCGCCAGCAGCTTGGCCCCCAGACAGGGCCACGAGCAGTACTTC.

There are many counts of this clonotype. The rearrangement uses TRBV4-3 and TRBJ2-7; 8 bases agree with TRBD1. Germline assignment: CDR1 LGHNA and CDR2 YSLEER. J lost 3 bases, V lost 1 base, and 5 bases had no gene match. This CDR3 is built from 15 residues. The CDR3 region has the DNA TGCGCCAGCAGCCAAGGGACAGGGAGTATCTACGAGCAGTACTTC. As protein: CASSQGTGSIYEQYF.

This rearrangement joins TRBV30 to TRBJ1-5; tentatively, D is TRBD1 (6 bases). The V and J ends lost 2 bases and 1 base respectively, with 15 bases between them. Germline V gene lookup returns CDR1 GTSNPN and CDR2 SVGIG (reference sequence). CDR3 length equals 16 residues. Here the CDR3 reads CAWSRRTAGSNQPQHF. CDR3 bases: TGTGCCTGGAGTAGAAGGACAGCAGGGAGCAATCAGCCCCAGCATTTT.

In this sample, this clonotype turned up a few times. The chain combines TRBV6-1 with TRBJ2-5; 9 bases agree with TRBD1. Losses at the gene ends were 8 bases for V and 5 bases for J; bases not matched to a gene: 3. The CDR3 runs 12 residues. Germline values: CDR1 MNHNS, CDR2 SASEGT. CDR3 residues: CASGQGTETQYF. CDR3 sequence (DNA): TGTGCCAGCGGACAGGGGACGGAGACCCAGTACTTC.

This clonotype was detected ten times or more. The chain links TRBV20-1 to TRBJ2-7; D possibly corresponds to TRBD2 (5 bases). The CDR3 is made up of 11 amino acids. Trimming stripped 3 bases from V and 6 bases from J, with 9 bases between. Germline assignment: CDR1 DFQATT and CDR2 SNEGSKA (reference sequence). The CDR3 nucleotides are TGCAGTGCTAGGGACTGGATCGAGCAGTACTTC. It specifies CSARDWIEQYF.

The V and J genes are TRBV30 and TRBJ2-7; 9 nucleotides align to TRBD2. V shed 2 bases and J 3 bases; nucleotides not matched to a gene: 2. Looked up from germline, CDR1 is GTSNPN and CDR2 is SVGIG (reference sequence). The CDR3 covers 13 residues. The CDR3, as DNA: TGTGCCTGGAGTAGCGGGAGGCACTACGAGCAGTACTTC. It yields the protein CAWSSGRHYEQYF.

The chain uses TRBV10-3 and TRBJ2-7, with 7 bases matching TRBD1. Germline values: CDR1 ENHRY, CDR2 SYGVKD. V dropped 2 bases and J dropped 3; count of bases not matched to a gene: 7. The CDR3 is 15 residues long. CDR3 DNA sequence: TGTGCCATCAGTGAGCCCGGGACAGAGATCTACGAGCAGTACTTC. Translated, it gives CAISEPGTEIYEQYF.

This clonotype was observed many times. The rearrangement uses TRBV20-1 and TRBJ1-5; D is unclear. Trimming shortened V by 2 bases and J by 0 bases, and 11 bases separated the two germline ends. This CDR3 is 15 amino acids long. From germline, CDR1 is DFQATT and CDR2 SNEGSKA (reference sequence). CDR3 DNA sequence: TGCAGTGCTAGAATTGCGGGCTATAGCAATCAGCCCCAGCATTTT. Encoded protein: CSARIAGYSNQPQHF.

In this sample, this clonotype turned up many times. The genes are TRBV24-1 and TRBJ1-2; a weak D match, TRBD1 (5 bases). Deletions cut 4 bases from V and 5 bases from J, with 16 bases between. Germline CDR1 KGHDR, CDR2 SFDVKD. The CDR3 spans 15 residues. CDR3 nucleotide sequence: TGTGCCACCAGTGACCCGGGACGGGGTGTATATGGCTACACCTTC. It encodes CATSDPGRGVYGYTF.

This clonotype showed up many times. The gene calls are TRBV5-1 and TRBJ1-1; D is perhaps TRBD1 (6 bases). CDR1 SGHRS and CDR2 YFSETQ come from the germline V gene. The CDR3 has 13 residues. V was cut by 5 bases and J by 4 bases, with 12 bases left in between. CDR3 DNA sequence: TGCGCCAGCAGTGCGGGGGCGGGCACTGAAGCTTTCTTT. Its translation is CASSAGAGTEAFF. The full variable domain, rest sourced from reference TRBV5-1 and TRBJ1-1, is KAGVTQTPRYLIKTRGQQVTLSCSPISGHRSVSWYQQTPGQGLQFLFEYFSETQRNKGNFPGRFSGRQFSNSRSEMNVSTLELGDSALYLCASSAGAGTEAFFGQGTRLTVV.

This chain connects TRBV5-1 to TRBJ1-6; maybe TRBD1 (5 bases). V lost 0 bases, J lost 8 bases, and 9 bases lay in between. CDR3 length: 14 amino acids. The germline V gene has CDR1 SGHRS and CDR2 YFSETQ. CDR3 sequence reads: CASSLGQIDSPLHF. CDR3 coding DNA: TGCGCCAGCAGCTTGGGACAGATTGATTCACCCCTCCACTTT. Variable domain in full (rest from reference TRBV5-1 and TRBJ1-6): KAGVTQTPRYLIKTRGQQVTLSCSPISGHRSVSWYQQTPGQGLQFLFEYFSETQRNKGNFPGRFSGRQFSNSRSEMNVSTLELGDSALYLCASSLGQIDSPLHFGNGTRLTVT.

V and J are TRBV28 and TRBJ1-1; possibly TRBD1 for D (6 bases). The CDR3 is 14 amino acids. Germline CDR1 MDHEN, CDR2 SYDVKM. Deletions cut 8 bases from V and 0 bases from J, with 13 bases between. The DNA for the CDR3 is TGTGCCAGCGGGACGGACAGAATGAACACTGAAGCTTTCTTT. Residues: CASGTDRMNTEAFF.

The chain has TRBV24-1 and TRBJ1-1; D is ambiguous. Germline V gene lookup returns CDR1 KGHDR and CDR2 SFDVKD. The CDR3 runs 13 residues. Trimming cost V 5 bases and J 7 bases, with 13 bases left between them. CDR3 sequence reads: CATSGGWGDEAFF. The DNA of the CDR3 is TGTGCCACCAGTGGTGGGTGGGGTGATGAAGCTTTCTTT.

The gene calls are TRBV3-1 and TRBJ2-2; D is perhaps TRBD1 or TRBD2 (5 bases each). Trimming left V 7 bases short and J 7 bases short, with 13 bases between. This CDR3 spans 13 amino acids. In germline, CDR1 is LGHDT, CDR2 YNNKEL (reference sequence). The CDR3, as DNA: TGTGCCAGCACTCCCGGGGACGGCGGGGAGCTGTTTTTT. The encoded protein is CASTPGDGGELFF. Together with reference TRBV3-1 and TRBJ2-2, the CDR3 gives the full variable domain: DTAVSQTPKYLVTQMGNDKSIKCEQNLGHDTMYWYKQDSKKFLKIMFSYNNKELIINETVPNRFSPKSPDKAHLNLHINSLELGDSAVYFCASTPGDGGELFFGEGSRLTVL.

The genes are TRBV4-1 and TRBJ1-2; the D gene is possibly TRBD1 (6 bases). Per the germline V gene, CDR1 is MGHRA and CDR2 is YSYEKL. This CDR3 comprises 14 residues. Trimming left V 4 bases short and J 7 bases short, with 16 bases between. The CDR3 protein is CASSPWGGPRGYTF. The CDR3 DNA follows: TGCGCCAGCAGCCCTTGGGGGGGGCCCCGTGGCTACACCTTC.

This clonotype was observed at least ten times. The V and J genes are TRBV2 and TRBJ1-2; D unresolved. Trimming took 8 bases from V and 7 from J, leaving 17 bases between them. Germline CDR1 is SNHLY and CDR2 is FYNNEI. The CDR3 has 13 residues. Written as DNA, the CDR3 is TGTGCCAGCGACCTAGGAGGGAGGGCTGGCTACACCTTC. Translating it yields CASDLGGRAGYTF.